This TCR beta chain stems from a study of cytomegalovirus exposure and HLA in healthy donors. Study-wide context: Prior work identified more than 90 million unique TCR beta sequences in some 200 million T cells.

Points on this clone: What it binds is unknown.

PCR amplification relied on 60 Vbeta primers (plus 13 Jbeta primers). Repertoires were generated with immunoSEQ multiplex PCR, while TCRdb's copy carries only in-frame clones and drops some. The sample has 130,000 to 150,000 clones; more than 75% are singletons. Looked up from germline, CDR1 is SQVTM and CDR2 is ANQGSEA. The CDR3 covers 16 residues. Study outcomes and limitations: A previous analysis found most TCR beta V segments productive roughly 87% or roughly 30% of the time. Because they were indistinguishable, some V segments, including TRBV6-2 and TRBV6-3, were excluded. Later analysis demonstrated an association between a missense DCLRE1C variant and TCR beta V- and J-gene trimming.

This sequence joins TRBV29-1 and TRBJ2-5; possibly TRBD1 for D (5 bases). The J call may not be correct, given that the DNA end is closer to TRBJ2-7. Sequenced: PBMCs. The clonotype was recovered from a male donor in good health and CMV-seronegative. Here the CDR3 DNA reads TGCAGCGTTGGAGTGCAGGGTCAGCAACACGGTGTCGAGCAGTACTTC. Amino acid sequence: CSVGVQGQQHGVEQYF.